This paragraph reports one T cell receptor beta chain. V was clipped by 8 bases and J by 1 base; unmatched bases: 6. CDR1 and CDR2 (germline): MDHEN, SYDVKM. The CDR3 runs 14 residues. Original data processing: Reference gene primer amplification yielded estimated nucleated cell counts. Measured with immunoSEQ multiplex PCR; TCRdb has only the in-frame clones, and not every one. The V and J calls and clone size come from that table; D and trimming were worked out from the DNA. The profile shows over 250,000 clones, roughly 85% of them singletons. The data originate from a study of blood T cell repertoires in COVID-19. Study information: COVID-19 samples, acute and convalescent, were from the United States, Italy and Spain. PBMCs, B-cell-depleted T cells, or T cells were the source of the cDNA or gDNA that made up the material.

Material for sequencing was peripheral blood. The chain combines TRBV28 with TRBJ2-3; 7 bases map to TRBD2. The TCR sequence derives from a human donor in a cohort sampled during active COVID-19. CDR3 nucleotide sequence: TGTGCCAGCCTAAGCGGGACCCGCACAGATACGCAGTATTTT. It codes for CASLSGTRTDTQYF.